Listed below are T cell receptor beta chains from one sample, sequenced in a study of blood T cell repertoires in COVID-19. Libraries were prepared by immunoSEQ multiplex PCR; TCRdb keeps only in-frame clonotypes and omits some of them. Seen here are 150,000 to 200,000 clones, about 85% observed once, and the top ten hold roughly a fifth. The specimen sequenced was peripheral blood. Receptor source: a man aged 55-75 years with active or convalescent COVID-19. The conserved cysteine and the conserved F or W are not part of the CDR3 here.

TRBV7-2	ASSPGSGDGEVYGYT
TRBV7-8	ASSPGSHGDTEAF
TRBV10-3	AISEIAPNQPQH
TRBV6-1	ASSNPGQTGSPLH
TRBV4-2	ASSQSSGRANYGYT
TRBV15	ATTGGRENNEQF
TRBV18	ASSPVAPTYEQY
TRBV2	ASKLGGNTEAF
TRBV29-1	SVEEGGTSGANVLT
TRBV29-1	SVGTDSSYGYT
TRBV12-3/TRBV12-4	ASSSEDMSEAF
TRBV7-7	ASSLAGGPGDTQY
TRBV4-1	ASSQAGVKDTEAF
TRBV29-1	SVEDLVGRAPRNEQF
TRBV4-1	ASSQVVGIDRELKAKNIQY
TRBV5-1	ASSPLGLVFGEQF
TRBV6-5	AISNNYGYT
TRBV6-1	ASSEDPSSPLH
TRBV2	ASREQGNYGYT
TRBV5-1	ASSLGDNSYEQY
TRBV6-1	ASSQVGTEAF
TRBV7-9	ASSLARGGSKDTQY